These T cell receptor beta chains were read from a single sample in a study of blood T cell repertoires in COVID-19. Profiling relied on immunoSEQ multiplex PCR, and the TCRdb table lists in-frame clones only, not all of them. The sample carries approximately 470,000 clones, roughly 88% recorded once. The sequencing sample was made of peripheral blood. The receptors originated from a human donor in a cohort sampled during active COVID-19. Each CDR3 is given with its conserved first and last residue. D genes are given only for firm matches. Clone size is stated in some rows and not others, as once, few, many or a class when expanded.

CDR3 protein | CDR3 DNA | D gene | J gene | clone size | V gene
CASSPGQGQETQYF | TGCGCCAGCAGCCCAGGACAAGGCCAAGAGACCCAGTACTTC | - | TRBJ2-5 | - | TRBV5-1
CASREGSLQAGANVLTF | TGTGCCAGCAGAGAGGGCAGCCTACAAGCTGGGGCCAACGTCCTGACTTTC | - | TRBJ2-6 | once | TRBV2
CASSESLLGNEQFF | TGTGCCAGCAGTGAATCTTTACTCGGTAATGAGCAGTTCTTC | - | TRBJ2-1 | - | TRBV25-1
CASSPGGGRPETQYF | TGTGCCAGCAGCCCCGGGGGCGGGAGACCGGAGACCCAGTACTTC | - | TRBJ2-5 | once | TRBV7-8
CSVSSSGLKETQYF | TGCAGCGTCTCTTCCAGTGGACTGAAAGAGACCCAGTACTTC | - | TRBJ2-5 | - | TRBV29-1
CASTWTESNYGYTF | TGTGCCAGCACCTGGACAGAGTCTAACTATGGCTACACCTTC | - | TRBJ1-2 | - | TRBV6-5
CATSRSQGPNTEAFF | TGTGCCACCAGCAGATCCCAGGGGCCGAACACTGAAGCTTTCTTT | - | TRBJ1-1 | - | TRBV15
CASSPTYRATEAFF | TGTGCCAGTAGTCCGACCTACAGGGCCACTGAAGCTTTCTTT | - | TRBJ1-1 | - | TRBV19
CASSLPMTGSEAFF | TGTGCCAGCAGTTTACCTATGACAGGGTCTGAAGCTTTCTTT | TRBD1 | TRBJ1-1 | once | TRBV28
CASKIATGEETQYF | TGTGCCAGCAAGATTGCGACAGGCGAAGAGACCCAGTACTTC | - | TRBJ2-5 | - | TRBV6-5
CASSKQTDSGNTIYF | TGTGCCAGCAGCAAACAAACAGATTCTGGAAACACCATATATTTT | - | TRBJ1-3 | - | TRBV6-6
CAITDRIRETQYF | TGTGCCATCACGGACAGGATTCGGGAGACCCAGTACTTC | TRBD1 | TRBJ2-5 | - | TRBV27
CASSSPGLAGANEQFF | TGTGCCAGCAGCTCGCCGGGACTAGCGGGAGCGAATGAGCAGTTCTTC | TRBD2 | TRBJ2-1 | - | TRBV7-2
CASSLEWGTYEQYF | TGTGCCAGCAGCTTGGAGTGGGGCACCTACGAGCAGTACTTC | - | TRBJ2-7 | few | TRBV11-2
CASSPRRGARETQYF | TGTGCCAGCAGTCCACGCCGGGGGGCGCGTGAGACCCAGTACTTC | - | TRBJ2-5 | - | TRBV27
CASSRDTDDGYTF | TGTGCCAGCAGCCGGGACACGGACGATGGCTACACCTTC | - | TRBJ1-2 | once | TRBV5-8
CASSVDGLKWELFF | TGTGCCAGCAGCGTAGACGGTTTAAAGTGGGAGCTGTTTTTT | - | TRBJ2-2 | - | TRBV9
CASSPGTARSGANVLTF | TGTGCCAGCAGCCCGGGGACAGCACGTTCCGGGGCCAACGTCCTGACTTTC | TRBD1 | TRBJ2-6 | - | TRBV11-3
CASSLGGGQNQPQHF | TGTGCCAGCAGCTTAGGGGGAGGGCAGAATCAGCCCCAGCATTTT | - | TRBJ1-5 | - | TRBV11-2
CASSRSPRETQYF | TGTGCCAGCAGCCGGTCACCTCGAGAGACCCAGTACTTC | - | TRBJ2-5 | - | TRBV7-2
CASSIQDWNEKLFF | TGTGCCAGCAGTATACAAGACTGGAATGAAAAACTGTTTTTT | - | TRBJ1-4 | once | TRBV28
CASSIRETSGDYEQYF | TGTGCCAGTAGTATACGTGAGACTAGCGGAGATTACGAGCAGTACTTC | TRBD2 | TRBJ2-7 | - | TRBV19
CASIPMGTGVPAGANVLTF | TGTGCCAGTATTCCAATGGGGACAGGAGTCCCCGCTGGGGCCAACGTCCTGACTTTC | TRBD1 | TRBJ2-6 | - | TRBV19
CASSLPATYNEQFF | TGTGCCAGCAGTTTACCAGCGACTTACAATGAGCAGTTCTTC | - | TRBJ2-1 | - | TRBV28
CASSLGASGVRKQFF | TGTGCCAGCAGTTTAGGGGCTAGCGGGGTGCGAAAGCAGTTCTTC | TRBD2 | TRBJ2-1 | once | TRBV28
CASSLLQGGHRTEAFF | TGTGCCAGCAGTTTACTCCAGGGGGGCCATCGTACTGAAGCTTTCTTT | TRBD1 | TRBJ1-1 | - | TRBV28
CSVVVAVPSSTDTQYF | TGCAGCGTTGTGGTAGCAGTCCCCTCGAGCACAGATACGCAGTATTTT | - | TRBJ2-3 | - | TRBV29-1
CASLRSPRSDRNYGYTF | TGTGCCAGCCTTCGGAGTCCACGTTCAGACCGAAACTATGGCTACACCTTC | - | TRBJ1-2 | - | TRBV5-4
CASRSTGNTEAFF | TGTGCCAGCAGGAGCACAGGGAACACTGAAGCTTTCTTT | - | TRBJ1-1 | - | TRBV2
CASSSAQGGQTSTDTQYF | TGTGCCAGCAGCAGTGCCCAGGGGGGACAAACTAGCACAGATACGCAGTATTTT | - | TRBJ2-3 | few | TRBV5-6
CASSGPYGDQIPGELFF | TGTGCCAGTAGTGGTCCCTACGGAGACCAGATCCCCGGGGAGCTGTTTTTT | - | TRBJ2-2 | - | TRBV19
CASSSGQGYSNQPQHF | TGTGCCAGCAGTTCGGGACAGGGCTATAGCAATCAGCCCCAGCATTTT | TRBD1 | TRBJ1-5 | - | TRBV27
CASSHGSSGNTIYF | TGTGCCAGCAGCCACGGGAGCTCTGGAAACACCATATATTTT | - | TRBJ1-3 | - | TRBV11-1
CASSADINSGNTIYF | TGTGCCAGCAGCGCGGACATAAACTCTGGAAACACCATATATTTT | - | TRBJ1-3 | - | TRBV9
CASTVRGGRANTGELFF | TGTGCCAGTACCGTAAGGGGGGGGAGAGCGAACACCGGGGAGCTGTTTTTT | - | TRBJ2-2 | - | TRBV19
CAWSGDRGLNQPQHF | TGTGCCTGGAGCGGGGACAGGGGTTTAAATCAGCCCCAGCATTTT | TRBD1 | TRBJ1-5 | - | TRBV30
CASSRRPRTGNLSEAFF | TGTGCCAGCAGCCGTAGGCCGCGTACGGGAAACTTATCTGAAGCTTTCTTT | - | TRBJ1-1 | - | TRBV7-9
CASSLSSSTAGANVLTF | TGTGCCAGCAGTTTGTCGAGTAGTACAGCTGGGGCCAACGTCCTGACTTTC | - | TRBJ2-6 | few | TRBV27
CASSLGPGGYGYTF | TGTGCCAGCAGTTTAGGTCCGGGAGGCTATGGCTACACCTTC | - | TRBJ1-2 | few | TRBV27
CATSRAGINLSNQPQHF | TGTGCCACCAGCAGGGCGGGGATTAATCTTAGCAATCAGCCCCAGCATTTT | - | TRBJ1-5 | few | TRBV15
CASTPGQGREGSGNTIYF | TGTGCCAGTACCCCGGGACAGGGGAGGGAAGGATCTGGAAACACCATATATTTT | TRBD1 | TRBJ1-3 | few | TRBV27
CASRTVTGSYEQYF | TGTGCCAGCAGGACTGTGACAGGGTCCTACGAGCAGTACTTC | TRBD1 | TRBJ2-7 | once | TRBV2
CASSSIEGLGETQYF | TGCGCCAGCAGCTCGATTGAGGGACTTGGAGAGACCCAGTACTTC | - | TRBJ2-5 | - | TRBV5-1
CASSLGITYEQYF | TGTGCCAGCAGCTTGGGCATTACCTACGAGCAGTACTTC | - | TRBJ2-7 | - | TRBV7-3
CASSIREGNSPLHF | TGTGCCAGTAGTATCCGGGAGGGGAATTCACCCCTCCACTTT | - | TRBJ1-6 | once | TRBV19
CAKGEGRNTEAFF | TGTGCCAAGGGGGAGGGGCGGAACACTGAAGCTTTCTTT | - | TRBJ1-1 | - | TRBV30